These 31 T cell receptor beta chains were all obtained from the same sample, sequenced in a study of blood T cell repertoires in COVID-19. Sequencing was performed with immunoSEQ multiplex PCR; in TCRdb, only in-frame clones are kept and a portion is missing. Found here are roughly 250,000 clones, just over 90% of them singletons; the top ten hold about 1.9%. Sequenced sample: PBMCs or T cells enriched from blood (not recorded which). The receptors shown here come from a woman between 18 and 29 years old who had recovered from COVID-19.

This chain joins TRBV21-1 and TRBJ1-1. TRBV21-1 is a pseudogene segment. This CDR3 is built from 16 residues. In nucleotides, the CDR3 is TGTGCCAGCAGCAAAAGCCGTACCGGGTTTAACACTGAAGCTTTCTTT. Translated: CASSKSRTGFNTEAFF.

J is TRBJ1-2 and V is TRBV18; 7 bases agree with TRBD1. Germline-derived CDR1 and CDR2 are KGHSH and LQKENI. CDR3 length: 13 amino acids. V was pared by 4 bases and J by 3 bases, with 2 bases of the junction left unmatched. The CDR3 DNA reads TGTGCCAGCTCACTAGGACAGGACTATGGCTACACCTTC. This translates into CASSLGQDYGYTF.

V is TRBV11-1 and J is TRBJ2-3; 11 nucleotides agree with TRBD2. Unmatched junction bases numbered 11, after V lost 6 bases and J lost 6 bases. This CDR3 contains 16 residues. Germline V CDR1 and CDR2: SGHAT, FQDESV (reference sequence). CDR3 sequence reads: CASSYGLAGVFDTQYF. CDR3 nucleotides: TGTGCCAGCAGTTACGGACTAGCGGGTGTGTTTGATACGCAGTATTTT.

CDR3: CASSYGTGGWNSPLHF. The CDR3 region has the DNA TGTGCCAGCAGTTACGGGACAGGGGGCTGGAATTCACCCCTCCACTTT. The V call is TRBV6-5, the J call TRBJ1-6; 12 bases agree with TRBD1. There are 16 residues in the CDR3. The germline V gene encodes CDR1 MNHEY and CDR2 SVGAGI. The V and J ends lost 2 bases and 7 bases, in that order; junction bases with no gene match: 3.

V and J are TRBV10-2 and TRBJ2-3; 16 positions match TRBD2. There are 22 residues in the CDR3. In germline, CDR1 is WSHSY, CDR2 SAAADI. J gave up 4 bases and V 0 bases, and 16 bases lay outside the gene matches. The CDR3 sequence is CASSESLMSPGLAGGPPDTQYF. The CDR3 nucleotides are TGCGCCAGCAGTGAGTCGTTAATGTCTCCGGGACTAGCGGGAGGGCCTCCAGATACGCAGTATTTT.

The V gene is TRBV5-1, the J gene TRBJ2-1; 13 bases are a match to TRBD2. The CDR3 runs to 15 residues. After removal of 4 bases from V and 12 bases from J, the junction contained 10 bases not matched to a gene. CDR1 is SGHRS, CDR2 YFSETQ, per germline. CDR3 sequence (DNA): TGCGCCAGCAGCCACGGGACTAGCGGGAAATCTTTGCAGTTCTTC. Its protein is CASSHGTSGKSLQFF.

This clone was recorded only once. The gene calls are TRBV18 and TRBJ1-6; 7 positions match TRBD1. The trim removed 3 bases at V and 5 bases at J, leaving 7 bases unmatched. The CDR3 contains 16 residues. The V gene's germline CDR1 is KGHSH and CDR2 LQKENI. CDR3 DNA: TGTGCCAGCTCACCTTTCGACAGGGTTGATAATTCACCCCTCCACTTT. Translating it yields CASSPFDRVDNSPLHF.

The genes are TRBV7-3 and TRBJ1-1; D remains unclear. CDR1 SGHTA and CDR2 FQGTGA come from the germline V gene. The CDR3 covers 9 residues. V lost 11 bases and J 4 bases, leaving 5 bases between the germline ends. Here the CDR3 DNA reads TGTGCCCGCGGCACTGAAGCTTTCTTT. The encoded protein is CARGTEAFF.

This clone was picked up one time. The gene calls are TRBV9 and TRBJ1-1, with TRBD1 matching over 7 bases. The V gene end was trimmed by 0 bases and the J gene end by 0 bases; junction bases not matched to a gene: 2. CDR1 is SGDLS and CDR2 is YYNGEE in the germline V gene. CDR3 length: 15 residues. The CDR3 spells CASSVGGQLNTEAFF. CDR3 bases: TGTGCCAGCAGCGTAGGGGGACAGTTGAACACTGAAGCTTTCTTT. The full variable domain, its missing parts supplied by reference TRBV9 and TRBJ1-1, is DSGVTQTPKHLITATGQRVTLRCSPRSGDLSVYWYQQSLDQGLQFLIQYYNGEERAKGNILERFSAQQFPDLHSELNLSSLELGDSALYFCASSVGGQLNTEAFFGQGTRLTVV.

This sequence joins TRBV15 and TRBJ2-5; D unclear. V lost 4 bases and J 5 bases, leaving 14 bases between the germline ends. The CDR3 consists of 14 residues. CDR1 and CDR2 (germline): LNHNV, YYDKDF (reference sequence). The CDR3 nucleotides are TGTGCCACCAGCACAGGTGGCAGGTCGGAGACCCAGTACTTC. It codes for CATSTGGRSETQYF.

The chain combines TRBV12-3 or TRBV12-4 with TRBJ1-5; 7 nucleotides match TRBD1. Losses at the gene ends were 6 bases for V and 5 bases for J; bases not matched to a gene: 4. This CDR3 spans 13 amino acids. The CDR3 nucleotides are TGTGCCAGCAGGCGACAGGGCTATCAGCCCCAGCATTTT. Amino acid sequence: CASRRQGYQPQHF.

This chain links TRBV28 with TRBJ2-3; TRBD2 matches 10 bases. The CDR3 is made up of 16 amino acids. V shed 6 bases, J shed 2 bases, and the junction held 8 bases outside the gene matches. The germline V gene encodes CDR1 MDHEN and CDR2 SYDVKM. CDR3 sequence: CASSLLGLADTDTQYF. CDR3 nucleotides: TGTGCCAGCAGCCTCCTAGGACTAGCGGACACAGATACGCAGTATTTT.

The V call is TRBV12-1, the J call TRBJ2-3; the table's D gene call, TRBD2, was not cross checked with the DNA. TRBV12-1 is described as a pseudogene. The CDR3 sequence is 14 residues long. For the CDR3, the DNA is TGTGCCAGCAGCTTATGGGAGGGCACAGATACGCAGTATTTT. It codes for CASSLWEGTDTQYF.

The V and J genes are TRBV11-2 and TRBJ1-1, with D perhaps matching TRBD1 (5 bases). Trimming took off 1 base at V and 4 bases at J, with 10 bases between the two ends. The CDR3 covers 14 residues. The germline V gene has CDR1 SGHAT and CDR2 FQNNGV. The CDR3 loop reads CASSLVAGGTEAFF. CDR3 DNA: TGTGCCAGCAGCTTAGTAGCCGGGGGCACTGAAGCTTTCTTT.

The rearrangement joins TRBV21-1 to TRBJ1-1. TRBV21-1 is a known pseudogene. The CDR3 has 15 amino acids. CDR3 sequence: CASSKWPRRGTEAFF. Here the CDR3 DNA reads TGTGCCAGCAGCAAATGGCCCAGGAGGGGCACTGAAGCTTTCTTT.

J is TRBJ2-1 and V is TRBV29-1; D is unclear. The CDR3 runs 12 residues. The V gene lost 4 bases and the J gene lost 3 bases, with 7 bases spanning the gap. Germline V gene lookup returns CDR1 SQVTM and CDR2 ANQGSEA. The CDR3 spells CSVASDYNEQFF. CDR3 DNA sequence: TGCAGCGTTGCCAGCGACTACAATGAGCAGTTCTTC.

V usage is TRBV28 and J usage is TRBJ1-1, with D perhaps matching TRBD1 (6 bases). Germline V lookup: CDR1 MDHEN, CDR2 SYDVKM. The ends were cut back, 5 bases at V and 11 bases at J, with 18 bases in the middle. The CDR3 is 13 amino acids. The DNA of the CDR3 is TGTGCCAGCAGTCTCATAGACAGGCCGACGGCTTTCTTT. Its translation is CASSLIDRPTAFF.

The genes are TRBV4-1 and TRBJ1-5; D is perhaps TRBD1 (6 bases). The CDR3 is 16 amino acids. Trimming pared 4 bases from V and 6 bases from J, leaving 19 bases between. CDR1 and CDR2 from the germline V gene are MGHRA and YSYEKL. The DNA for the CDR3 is TGCGCCAGCAGCCCTACAGGGATACAGTGGCCTCAGCCCCAGCATTTT. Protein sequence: CASSPTGIQWPQPQHF.

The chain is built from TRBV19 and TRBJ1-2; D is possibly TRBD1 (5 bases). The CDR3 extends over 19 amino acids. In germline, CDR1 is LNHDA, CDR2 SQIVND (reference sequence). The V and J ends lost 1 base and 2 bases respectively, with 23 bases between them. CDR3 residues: CASSIGPGAPIRSNYGYTF. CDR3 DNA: TGTGCCAGTAGTATAGGACCTGGGGCGCCCATTCGGTCCAACTATGGCTACACCTTC. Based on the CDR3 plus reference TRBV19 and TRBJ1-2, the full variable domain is DGGITQSPKYLFRKEGQNVTLSCEQNLNHDAMYWYRQDPGQGLRLIYYSQIVNDFQKGDIAEGYSVSREKKESFPLTVTSAQKNPTAFYLCASSIGPGAPIRSNYGYTFGSGTRLTVV.

The CDR3: CASSRLAGDTLGANVLTF. Written as DNA, the CDR3 is TGTGCCAGCAGCCGACTAGCGGGAGATACGCTAGGGGCCAACGTCCTGACTTTC. The chain carries TRBV6-6 and TRBJ2-6, with TRBD2 matching over 12 bases. V shed 6 bases and J 4 bases; nucleotides not matched to a gene: 10. The germline CDR1 and CDR2 sequences are MNHNY and SVGAGI (reference sequence). CDR3 length: 18 amino acids.

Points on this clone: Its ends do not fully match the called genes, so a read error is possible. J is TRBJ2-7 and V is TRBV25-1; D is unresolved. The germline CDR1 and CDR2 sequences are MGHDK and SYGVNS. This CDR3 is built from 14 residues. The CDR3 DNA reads TGTGCTAGCAGCCCTGGCACTATCACCTACGAGCAGTACTTC. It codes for CASSPGTITYEQYF.

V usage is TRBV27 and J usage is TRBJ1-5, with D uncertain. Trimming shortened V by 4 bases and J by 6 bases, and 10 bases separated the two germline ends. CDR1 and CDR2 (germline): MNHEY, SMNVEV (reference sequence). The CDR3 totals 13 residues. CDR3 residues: CASSSLGSQPQHF. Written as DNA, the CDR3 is TGTGCCAGCAGTTCCCTCGGGAGTCAGCCCCAGCATTTT.

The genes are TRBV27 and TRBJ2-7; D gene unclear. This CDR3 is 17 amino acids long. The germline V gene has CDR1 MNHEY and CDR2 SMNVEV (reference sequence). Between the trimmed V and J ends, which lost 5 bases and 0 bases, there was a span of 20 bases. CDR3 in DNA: TGTGCCAGCAGTGCAAATTTTCTAGGCCAAAGCTCCTACGAGCAGTACTTC. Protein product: CASSANFLGQSSYEQYF.

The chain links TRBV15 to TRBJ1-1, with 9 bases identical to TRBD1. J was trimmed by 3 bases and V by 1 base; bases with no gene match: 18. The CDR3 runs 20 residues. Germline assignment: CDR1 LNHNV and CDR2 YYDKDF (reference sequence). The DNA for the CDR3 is TGTGCCACCAGCAGAGTCGGAATTCCTAACAGGGGGCTTAGGTACACTGAAGCTTTCTTT. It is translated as CATSRVGIPNRGLRYTEAFF.

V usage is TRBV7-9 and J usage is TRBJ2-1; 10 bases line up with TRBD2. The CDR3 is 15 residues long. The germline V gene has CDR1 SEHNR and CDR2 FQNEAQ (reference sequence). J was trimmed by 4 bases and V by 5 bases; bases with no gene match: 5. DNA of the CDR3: TGTGCCAGCAGCCAAAGCGGGAGGGCTTACAATGAGCAGTTCTTC. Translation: CASSQSGRAYNEQFF. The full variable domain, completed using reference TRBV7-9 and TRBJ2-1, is DTGVSQNPRHKITKRGQNVTFRCDPISEHNRLYWYRQTLGQGPEFLTYFQNEAQLEKSRLLSDRFSAERPKGSFSTLEIQRTEQGDSAMYLCASSQSGRAYNEQFFGPGTRLTVL.

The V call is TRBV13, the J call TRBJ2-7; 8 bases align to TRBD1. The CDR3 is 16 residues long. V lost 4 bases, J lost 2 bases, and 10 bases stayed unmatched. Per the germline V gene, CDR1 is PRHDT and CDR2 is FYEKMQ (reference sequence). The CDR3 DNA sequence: TGTGCCAGCAGCTCACCGGGGACAGGAGACCCCTACGAGCAGTACTTC. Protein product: CASSSPGTGDPYEQYF. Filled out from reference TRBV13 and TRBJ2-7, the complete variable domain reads AAGVIQSPRHLIKEKRETATLKCYPIPRHDTVYWYQQGPGQDPQFLISFYEKMQSDKGSIPDRFSAQQFSDYHSELNMSSLELGDSALYFCASSSPGTGDPYEQYFGPGTRLTVT.

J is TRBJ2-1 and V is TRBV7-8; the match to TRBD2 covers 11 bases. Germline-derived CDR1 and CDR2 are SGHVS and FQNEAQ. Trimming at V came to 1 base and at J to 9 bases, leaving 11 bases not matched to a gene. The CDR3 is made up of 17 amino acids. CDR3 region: CASSLGLAGYIGGEQFF. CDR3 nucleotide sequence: TGTGCCAGCAGCTTAGGACTAGCGGGATATATCGGGGGTGAGCAGTTCTTC. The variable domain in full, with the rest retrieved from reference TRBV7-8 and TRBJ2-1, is GAGVSQSPRYKVAKRGQDVALRCDPISGHVSLFWYQQALGQGPEFLTYFQNEAQLDKSGLPSDRFFAERPEGSVSTLKIQRTQQEDSAVYLCASSLGLAGYIGGEQFFGPGTRLTVL.

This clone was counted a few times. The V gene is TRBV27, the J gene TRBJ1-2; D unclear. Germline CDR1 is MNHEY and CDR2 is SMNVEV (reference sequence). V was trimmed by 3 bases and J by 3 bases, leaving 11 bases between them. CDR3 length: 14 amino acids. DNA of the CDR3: TGTGCCAGCAGTTTTTCTCGGAGTGACTATGGCTACACCTTC. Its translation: CASSFSRSDYGYTF.

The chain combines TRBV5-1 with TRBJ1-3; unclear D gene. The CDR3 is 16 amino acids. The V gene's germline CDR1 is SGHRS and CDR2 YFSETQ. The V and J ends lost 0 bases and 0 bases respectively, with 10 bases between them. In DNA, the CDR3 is TGCGCCAGCAGCTTGGAGCCGGGGAGCTCTGGAAACACCATATATTTT. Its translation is CASSLEPGSSGNTIYF. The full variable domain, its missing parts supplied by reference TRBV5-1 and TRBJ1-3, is KAGVTQTPRYLIKTRGQQVTLSCSPISGHRSVSWYQQTPGQGLQFLFEYFSETQRNKGNFPGRFSGRQFSNSRSEMNVSTLELGDSALYLCASSLEPGSSGNTIYFGEGSWLTVV.

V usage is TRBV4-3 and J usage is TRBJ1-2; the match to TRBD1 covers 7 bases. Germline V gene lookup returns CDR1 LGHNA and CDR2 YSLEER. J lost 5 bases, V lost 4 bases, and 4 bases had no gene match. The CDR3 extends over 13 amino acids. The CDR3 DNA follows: TGCGCCAGCAGCCCCCAGGGGGGATATGGCTACACCTTC. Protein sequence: CASSPQGGYGYTF.

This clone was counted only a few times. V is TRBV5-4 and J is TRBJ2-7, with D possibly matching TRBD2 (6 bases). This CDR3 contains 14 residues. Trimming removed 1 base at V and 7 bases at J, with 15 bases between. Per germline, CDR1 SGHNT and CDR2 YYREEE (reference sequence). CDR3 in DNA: TGTGCCAGCAGCTTGCCTGGCGGGGCAAAGGAGCAGTACTTC. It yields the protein CASSLPGGAKEQYF.